This entry is about one T cell receptor (beta chain). MiXCR, run by TCRdb on the RACE reads, gives a single entry per CDR3 protein. The repertoire holds some 74,000 distinct CDR3 sequences, 10% to 15% seen once, with around 5.8% in the top ten. The CDR3 is 18 amino acids. The germline V gene has CDR1 KGHSH and CDR2 LQKENI. The junction had 17 bases not matched to a gene; V was cut back by 4 bases and J by 4 bases. The source of the sample is a study of human T cells and chemical hapten exposure. Study information: Each week of the roughly 23-week study, patients had diphenylcyclopropenone applied to the scalp.

Time point defined: patch test 3, about 24 weeks after DPC sensitization. Treatment here: therapeutic diphenylcyclopropenone sensitization with weekly scalp DPC. Sequences were derived from whole blood, sampled in connection with sensitization to the hapten diphenylcyclopropenone (DPC). The origin of this receptor is a woman aged 45-60 years with alopecia areata. Some clones in this sample may be carry-over from other donors' samples. The rearrangement uses TRBV18 and TRBJ2-7, with 9 nucleotides matching TRBD1. Here the CDR3 DNA reads TGTGCCAGCTCACTTTCCGGGGTCCGGGGACAGGGTCCTTACGAGCAGTACTTC. Protein: CASSLSGVRGQGPYEQYF.